This T cell receptor beta chain was sequenced for a study of shared clonotypes between healthy human individuals. Donors, healthy HIV-negative adults, lacked recent acute infections or vaccinations. Researchers partitioned CD4+ cells into CD45RA+ naive and CD45RA-negative memory subsets. At deep level, the assay was performed. Genomic DNA belonging to each subset was distributed in equal measure over several immunoSEQ plates. The assay was immunoSEQ multiplex PCR, and TCRdb's table has in-frame clones only and misses some. Of over a million clones listed, about 76% were seen once; the top ten hold approximately 1.5%. V gave up 7 bases and J gave up 0 bases, with 13 bases separating them. The CDR3 length is 15 residues. Germline values: CDR1 KGHSY, CDR2 FQNENV.

This sequence originates from a young man in good health. The rearrangement uses TRBV16 and TRBJ2-1, with D possibly being TRBD2 (6 bases). Sequenced material: memory CD4+ T cells sorted from blood. The subset: CD45RA-negative fraction. The CDR3 protein is CASTRGYSSYNEQFF. The CDR3 DNA follows: TGTGCCAGCACCCGGGGGTATTCCTCCTACAATGAGCAGTTCTTC.